Shown below are 25 T cell receptor beta chains from a single sample sequenced in a study of blood T cell repertoires in COVID-19 (dated by TCRdb to about 2020). Libraries were prepared through the immunoSEQ multiplex PCR assay. TCRdb obtained this table from immuneACCESS and retained in-frame rearrangements with V and J assigned. These tables miss some clones; where compared with another copy, unresolved V genes account for less than half of the shortfall, and the remainder is unexplained. The sample has around 95,000 clones on record, 80% to 95% of them singletons. The top ten hold about 2.2% of the sample. Sequences were obtained from peripheral blood. All receptors derive from a man aged 50-59 years with active COVID-19.

The rearrangement uses TRBV6-2 or TRBV6-3 and TRBJ2-1, with 7 bases lining up with TRBD1. J lost 3 bases, V lost 6 bases, and 8 bases had no gene match. The CDR3 sequence is 15 residues long. Germline CDR1 reads MNHEY; CDR2 reads SVGEGT. The CDR3 DNA follows: TGTGCCAGCAGCCGGTTAAGGGGGCTCTACAATGAGCAGTTCTTC. Translated, it gives CASSRLRGLYNEQFF.

The chain combines TRBV14 with TRBJ1-3; D not resolved. The CDR3 totals 16 residues. Germline V gene sequence: CDR1 SGHDN, CDR2 FVKESK. Trimming took 1 base from V and 0 from J, leaving 10 bases between them. In DNA form, the CDR3 reads TGTGCCAGCAGCCAAGGAGGAATGACCTCTGGAAACACCATATATTTT. Protein sequence: CASSQGGMTSGNTIYF.

The chain is built from TRBV11-2 and TRBJ1-4; possibly TRBD1 for D (6 bases). Trimming stripped 5 bases from V and 2 bases from J, with 15 bases between. Germline CDR1 and CDR2: SGHAT and FQNNGV. The length of the CDR3 is 16 residues. CDR3 sequence: CASSPGPGHTNEKLFF. The CDR3 DNA reads as TGTGCCAGCAGCCCGGGCCCGGGACACACTAATGAAAAACTGTTTTTT. Using reference TRBV11-2 and TRBJ1-4 for the parts outside the CDR3, the full variable domain is EAGVAQSPRYKIIEKRQSVAFWCNPISGHATLYWYQQILGQGPKLLIQFQNNGVVDDSQLPKDRFSAERLKGVDSTLKIQPAKLEDSAVYLCASSPGPGHTNEKLFFGSGTQLSVL.

The V gene is TRBV3-1 (or the pseudogene TRBV3-2), the J gene TRBJ1-1; D is unclear. V was shortened by 1 base and J by 1 base, with 7 bases between the two germline ends. Germline loops: CDR1 LGHDT, CDR2 YNNKEL (reference sequence). CDR3 length: 14 residues. CDR3 DNA: TGTGCCAGCAGCCAAGGTACGAGGAACACTGAAGCTTTCTTT. Amino acids: CASSQGTRNTEAFF.

This chain connects TRBV9 to TRBJ1-6; no firm D call. The CDR3 runs to 16 residues. The V gene lost 0 bases and the J gene lost 8 bases, with 15 bases spanning the gap. Germline CDR1 reads SGDLS; CDR2 reads YYNGEE. The CDR3 sequence: CASSVGASSVDSPLHF. The CDR3 DNA sequence: TGTGCCAGCAGCGTAGGAGCGTCGTCAGTGGATTCACCCCTCCACTTT.

V usage is TRBV11-2 and J usage is TRBJ2-1; TRBD2 matches 13 bases. Germline lookup yields CDR1 SGHAT and CDR2 FQNNGV. V was pared by 2 bases and J by 5 bases, with 3 bases of the junction left unmatched. The CDR3 has 16 residues. CDR3 residues: CASSLQLAGGNNEQFF. The CDR3, as DNA: TGTGCCAGCAGCTTACAACTAGCGGGGGGGAACAATGAGCAGTTCTTC.

Here the CDR3 DNA reads TGTGCCAGCAGTTATTCCGTCTCCCCGAGCCCAATGAACACTGAAGCTTTCTTT. Amino acid sequence: CASSYSVSPSPMNTEAFF. The chain employs TRBV7-9 and TRBJ1-1; D not resolved. CDR1 is SEHNR, CDR2 FQNEAQ, per germline (reference sequence). The CDR3 consists of 18 residues. V was trimmed by 6 bases and J by 0 bases, leaving 23 bases between them.

This sequence joins TRBV5-4 and TRBJ2-7, with D possibly being TRBD2 (5 bases). The CDR3 consists of 15 residues. Germline V CDR1 and CDR2: SGHNT, YYREEE (reference sequence). The V and J ends lost 4 bases and 7 bases respectively, with 21 bases between them. The CDR3 spells CASSDGASRRLEQYV. In DNA form, the CDR3 reads TGTGCCAGCAGCGATGGAGCTAGCAGACGCCTAGAGCAGTACGTC.

This sequence joins TRBV6-5 and TRBJ1-4; 7 nucleotides agree with TRBD1. Germline loops: CDR1 MNHEY, CDR2 SVGAGI. CDR3 length: 14 amino acids. Unmatched junction bases numbered 3, after V lost 6 bases and J lost 2 bases. The DNA for the CDR3 is TGTGCCAGCAGGACAGGGTCGACTAATGAAAAACTGTTTTTT. Translation gives CASRTGSTNEKLFF.

CDR3 sequence (DNA): TGTGCCAGCAGTTTGTCCCCAGCCTACGAGCAGTACTTC. Protein: CASSLSPAYEQYF. V and J are TRBV6-5 and TRBJ2-7; D gene uncertain. The CDR3 consists of 13 residues. CDR1 is MNHEY and CDR2 is SVGAGI in the germline V gene. The ends were cut back, 4 bases at V and 2 bases at J, with 9 bases in the middle.

This clone was counted a single time. The chain is built from TRBV6-5 and TRBJ2-2; D is perhaps TRBD1 (5 bases). V was trimmed by 4 bases and J by 7 bases, leaving 19 bases between them. This CDR3 is built from 16 residues. Germline assignment: CDR1 MNHEY and CDR2 SVGAGI. CDR3: CASSSRQPLYVGELFF. The CDR3 nucleotides are TGTGCCAGCAGTTCGCGACAGCCCCTCTATGTCGGGGAGCTGTTTTTT.

This rearrangement joins TRBV29-1 to TRBJ2-3; 9 bases align to TRBD2. CDR1 is SQVTM, CDR2 ANQGSEA, per germline. The CDR3 runs to 15 residues. Trimming at V came to 5 bases and at J to 0 bases, leaving 6 bases not matched to a gene. In DNA form, the CDR3 reads TGCAGCGTTTCAGTAGCGGGGGTTAGCACAGATACGCAGTATTTT. The encoded protein is CSVSVAGVSTDTQYF.

The CDR3 protein is CASSGPGGTDTQYF. The CDR3 coding sequence is TGTGCCAGCAGTGGTCCGGGGGGCACAGATACGCAGTATTTT. The chain carries TRBV25-1 and TRBJ2-3, with a possible D match to TRBD2 (6 bases). The ends were cut back, 4 bases at V and 1 base at J, with 9 bases in the middle. The CDR3 runs 14 residues. The V gene's germline CDR1 is MGHDK and CDR2 SYGVNS.

J is TRBJ1-4 and V is TRBV28; a possible D gene is TRBD1 (5 bases). V lost 8 bases and J 5 bases, leaving 18 bases between the germline ends. This CDR3 is built from 15 residues. CDR1 is MDHEN and CDR2 is SYDVKM in the germline V gene. The CDR3 DNA reads TGTGCCAGCGCCCCGATGGGGGGTGCCAATGAAAAACTGTTTTTT. Protein sequence: CASAPMGGANEKLFF.

The chain carries TRBV5-1 and TRBJ1-2; TRBD1 agrees at 10 bases. Trimming took 0 bases from V and 8 from J; bases not matched to a gene: 10. Germline V gene lookup returns CDR1 SGHRS and CDR2 YFSETQ. This CDR3 has 16 amino acids. CDR3 nucleotide sequence: TGCGCCAGCAGCTTGGAGGCCCCGACAGGGGGCGACGGCTACACCTTC. It encodes CASSLEAPTGGDGYTF.

The rearrangement uses TRBV14 and TRBJ1-1, with TRBD1 as a possible D gene (5 bases). V lost 2 bases to trimming and J lost 4 bases, with 11 bases between them. The CDR3 is 14 amino acids. From germline, CDR1 is SGHDN and CDR2 FVKESK. This chain's CDR3 is CASSQQGRGTEAFF. As DNA, the CDR3 is TGTGCCAGCAGCCAACAGGGAAGGGGCACTGAAGCTTTCTTT.

This chain connects TRBV9 to TRBJ2-7, with TRBD2 as a possible D gene (5 bases). This CDR3 contains 12 residues. V lost 7 bases, J lost 7 bases, and 15 bases lay in between. Germline CDR1 SGDLS, CDR2 YYNGEE. CDR3 nucleotides: TGTGCCAGCGGCCGGCTAGCTGGTGAGCAGTACTTC. This codes for CASGRLAGEQYF.

This rearrangement joins TRBV27 to TRBJ2-1, with TRBD2 identical over 13 bases. The germline V gene encodes CDR1 MNHEY and CDR2 SMNVEV (reference sequence). This CDR3 has 18 residues. The V segment lost 4 bases and the J segment 0 bases; nucleotides outside the gene matches: 6. CDR3 amino acids: CASSSIRTSGGSYNEQFF. DNA for the CDR3: TGTGCCAGCAGTTCCATCCGGACTAGCGGGGGCTCCTACAATGAGCAGTTCTTC.

This chain joins TRBV9 and TRBJ2-2; D may be TRBD1 (5 bases). V lost 0 bases to trimming and J lost 5 bases, with 8 bases between them. The CDR3 is 14 residues long. CDR1 is SGDLS and CDR2 is YYNGEE in the germline V gene. CDR3 nucleotide sequence: TGTGCCAGCAGCGTAGCTGGGGCGACCGGGGAGCTGTTTTTT. It yields the protein CASSVAGATGELFF.

The chain links TRBV6-6 to TRBJ1-5; possibly TRBD1 for D (6 bases). The CDR3 is made up of 14 amino acids. Germline V CDR1 and CDR2: MNHNY, SVGAGI (reference sequence). V was clipped by 6 bases and J by 0 bases, with 9 bases between them. The CDR3 region has the DNA TGTGCCAGCAGGGCACAGGGTAGCAATCAGCCCCAGCATTTT. Protein: CASRAQGSNQPQHF.

V usage is TRBV7-2 and J usage is TRBJ2-1; the D gene is possibly TRBD1 (6 bases). Trimming removed 5 bases at V and 7 bases at J, with 9 bases between. The CDR3 contains 12 residues. Germline assignment: CDR1 SGHTA and CDR2 FQGNSA. CDR3 region: CASSRQGNEQFF. In DNA form, the CDR3 reads TGTGCCAGCAGCCGCCAGGGGAATGAGCAGTTCTTC.

The rearrangement uses TRBV19 and TRBJ1-5, with D hard to call. The CDR3 sequence is 13 residues long. Trimming stripped 4 bases from V and 3 bases from J, with 7 bases between. Germline V lookup: CDR1 LNHDA, CDR2 SQIVND (reference sequence). CDR3 DNA: TGTGCCAGTAGTAGCGGAGTCAATCAGCCCCAGCATTTT. Protein sequence: CASSSGVNQPQHF.

This clone was detected once. This rearrangement joins TRBV21-1 to TRBJ2-5; the table's D call, TRBD1, has no DNA check behind it. TRBV21-1 is termed a pseudogene. The CDR3 is made up of 15 amino acids. The CDR3 DNA is TGTGCCAGCAGCGCAAACGGGGACAGGGAAGAGACCCAGTACTTC. It is translated as CASSANGDREETQYF.

This chain connects TRBV27 to TRBJ1-2, with D possibly being TRBD1 (6 bases). The CDR3 has 14 amino acids. Germline V lookup: CDR1 MNHEY, CDR2 SMNVEV (reference sequence). Trimming took off 0 bases at V and 6 bases at J, with 11 bases between the two ends. CDR3 DNA sequence: TGTGCCAGCAGTTTATCAAATGGGGGCCATGGCTACACCTTC. Protein sequence: CASSLSNGGHGYTF.

The V and J genes are TRBV19 and TRBJ1-6; 7 nucleotides agree with TRBD1. The V gene's germline CDR1 is LNHDA and CDR2 SQIVND (reference sequence). J was trimmed by 4 bases and V by 4 bases; bases with no gene match: 7. CDR3 length: 16 amino acids. The DNA of the CDR3 is TGTGCCAGTAGTACCGCCGGGACAGCGTATAATTCACCCCTCCACTTT. Protein sequence: CASSTAGTAYNSPLHF.